This T cell receptor beta chain was recovered during a study of blood T cells in healthy people across ages. Study-wide results and caveats: In these data, TCR beta diversity tracked strongly with naive T cell percentage.

The J segment lost 9 bases and the V segment lost 3 bases, leaving 19 bases of the junction unmatched. CDR3 length: 18 residues. For this clonotype: Its antigen remains unknown.

The sample, roughly 9.1 milliliters of peripheral blood, was drawn from each donor. Sample-barcoded 5' priming and a J-beta primer mix drove a second PCR of roughly 6 to 12 cycles. Each cDNA molecule was tagged by a template-switch adaptor that had 12 random nucleotides. TCRdb reanalysed the 5' RACE reads using MiXCR and keeps one entry per CDR3 protein. The profile shows hundreds of thousands of distinct CDR3 sequences, approximately 43% of them singletons. The receptor was isolated from a woman aged 60-75 years in good health. Material: blood. The rearrangement joins TRBV12-3 or TRBV12-4 to TRBJ2-1; the match to TRBD1 covers 8 bases. This CDR3 reads CASSLDPNPQGARREQFF. In nucleotides, the CDR3 is TGTGCCAGCAGTTTGGACCCAAACCCCCAGGGGGCGAGGCGTGAGCAGTTCTTC.